The 4 T cell receptor beta chains presented below share a single source sample, sequenced in a study of cytomegalovirus exposure and HLA in healthy donors. The table came from immunoSEQ multiplex PCR; TCRdb's copy has only in-frame clones and leaves some out. This sample carries about 140,000 clones, 70% to 90% of them seen once, and the ten largest clones take 2.9%. Sequencing was performed on PBMCs. Receptor source: a man between 18 and 29 years old in good health and CMV-seronegative.

This rearrangement joins TRBV2 to TRBJ2-7, with TRBD1 as a possible D gene (5 bases). Deletions cut 8 bases from V and 4 bases from J, with 12 bases between. Germline CDR1 is SNHLY and CDR2 is FYNNEI. CDR3 length equals 12 residues. CDR3 bases: TGTGCCAGCGGCTTTGACAGTTACGAGCAGTACTTC. Protein sequence: CASGFDSYEQYF.

This chain uses TRBV6-5 with TRBJ1-4; D is perhaps TRBD1 (5 bases). The germline V gene encodes CDR1 MNHEY and CDR2 SVGAGI. The CDR3 runs to 15 residues. The ends were cut back, 2 bases at V and 8 bases at J, with 15 bases in the middle. CDR3 residues: CASSYQAGQGEKLFF. The CDR3 DNA reads as TGTGCCAGCAGTTACCAGGCAGGGCAGGGCGAAAAACTGTTTTTT.

V and J are TRBV19 and TRBJ2-7; D may be TRBD1 (6 bases). V lost 0 bases and J 2 bases, leaving 11 bases between the germline ends. The CDR3 is 15 amino acids. From germline, CDR1 is LNHDA and CDR2 SQIVND (reference sequence). The CDR3 sequence: CASSIDRTAPYEQYF. The CDR3 nucleotides read TGTGCCAGTAGTATAGACCGGACAGCCCCCTACGAGCAGTACTTC.

The chain carries TRBV18 and TRBJ2-1; no reliable D call. Trimming removed 3 bases from V and 0 bases from J, with 9 bases in between. CDR3 length: 15 residues. Germline CDR1 reads KGHSH; CDR2 reads LQKENI. The DNA for the CDR3 is TGTGCCAGCTCACCGTCTCGCTACTCCTACAATGAGCAGTTCTTC. This gives the protein CASSPSRYSYNEQFF.